Below, 32 T cell receptor beta chains from the same sample are listed, as sequenced in a study of cytomegalovirus exposure and HLA in healthy donors. Profiling relied on immunoSEQ multiplex PCR, and the TCRdb table lists in-frame clones only, not all of them. The table includes 250,000 to 350,000 clones, roughly 88% detected once. Input material: PBMCs. These receptors came from a woman in her late teens or twenties in good health and CMV-seronegative.

J is TRBJ1-1 and V is TRBV27, with D perhaps TRBD1 (5 bases). The CDR3 is 15 residues long. Trimming took 5 bases from V and 0 from J, leaving 13 bases between them. Germline V gene data show CDR1 as MNHEY and CDR2 as SMNVEV (reference sequence). CDR3 nucleotides: TGTGCCAGCAGTCCAAACAGGTTCATGAACACTGAAGCTTTCTTT. It codes for CASSPNRFMNTEAFF.

The chain uses TRBV5-1 and TRBJ2-1; D might be TRBD2 (5 bases). The ends were cut back, 2 bases at V and 4 bases at J, with 10 bases in the middle. The CDR3 has 14 amino acids. CDR1 and CDR2 (germline): SGHRS, YFSETQ. CDR3 sequence reads: CASSLADQYNEQFF. The CDR3 DNA sequence: TGCGCCAGCAGCTTAGCGGACCAATACAATGAGCAGTTCTTC. The variable domain in full, completed from reference TRBV5-1 and TRBJ2-1, reads KAGVTQTPRYLIKTRGQQVTLSCSPISGHRSVSWYQQTPGQGLQFLFEYFSETQRNKGNFPGRFSGRQFSNSRSEMNVSTLELGDSALYLCASSLADQYNEQFFGPGTRLTVL.

V is TRBV7-6 and J is TRBJ2-1, with TRBD2 identical over 9 bases. The CDR3 totals 17 residues. Germline CDR1 SGHVS, CDR2 FNYEAQ. The V segment lost 5 bases and the J segment 7 bases; nucleotides outside the gene matches: 15. CDR3 bases: TGTGCCAGCAGCCGACTCCCGGGACTAGCCGGGAGTAATGAGCAGTTCTTC. It specifies CASSRLPGLAGSNEQFF.

This clone was seen a single time. The CDR3 nucleotides read TGTGCCAGCAGCCAAGTCCGGACTAGCGGGAGAGGGAACACCGGGGAGCTGTTTTTT. Protein product: CASSQVRTSGRGNTGELFF. The chain joins TRBV4-2 to TRBJ2-2; 13 positions match TRBD2. The V segment lost 1 base and the J segment 1 base; nucleotides outside the gene matches: 6. The CDR3 is 19 residues long. CDR1 and CDR2 (germline): LGHNA, YNFKEQ.

The chain recombines TRBV4-1 with TRBJ2-1; 10 bases agree with TRBD2. V shed 2 bases and J 5 bases; nucleotides not matched to a gene: 3. This CDR3 region has 15 residues. The V gene's germline CDR1 is MGHRA and CDR2 YSYEKL. CDR3 in amino acids: CASSQTSGVNNEQFF. In DNA, the CDR3 is TGCGCCAGCAGCCAAACTAGCGGGGTTAACAATGAGCAGTTCTTC.

This clone was observed once. V is TRBV7-9 and J is TRBJ2-7, with a possible D match to TRBD2 (6 bases). The CDR3 is made up of 14 amino acids. CDR1 is SEHNR, CDR2 FQNEAQ, per germline (reference sequence). V was clipped by 5 bases and J by 2 bases, with 13 bases between them. Here the CDR3 DNA reads TGTGCCAGCAGCATATCCGGGAGCACCTACGAGCAGTACTTC. Its translation: CASSISGSTYEQYF.

V gene TRBV11-3 combines with J gene TRBJ1-2; D is ambiguous. The germline CDR1 and CDR2 sequences are SGHNT and YENEEA. The V gene lost 0 bases and the J gene lost 1 base, with 12 bases spanning the gap. The CDR3 has 16 residues. The CDR3 region is CASSLDTGVGNYGYTF. CDR3 nucleotide sequence: TGTGCCAGCAGCTTAGATACCGGGGTTGGTAACTATGGCTACACCTTC.

The chain carries TRBV28 and TRBJ2-7, with 7 positions matching TRBD2. This CDR3 is built from 12 residues. V gave up 6 bases and J gave up 6 bases; unmatched junction bases: 5. CDR1 is MDHEN, CDR2 SYDVKM, per germline. The CDR3 DNA sequence: TGTGCCAGCAGAGCTGGGGGGGTCGAGCAGTACTTC. It encodes CASRAGGVEQYF.

V usage is TRBV5-1 and J usage is TRBJ1-4, with a weak D call TRBD1 (5 bases). Germline V gene data show CDR1 as SGHRS and CDR2 as YFSETQ. The CDR3 totals 15 residues. V lost 0 bases, J lost 4 bases, and 10 bases lay in between. The CDR3 DNA follows: TGCGCCAGCAGCTTGGTTGGGGCCGGTAATGAAAAACTGTTTTTT. Residues: CASSLVGAGNEKLFF.

The rearrangement links TRBV18 to TRBJ1-2, with 7 nucleotides matching TRBD1. There are 15 residues in the CDR3. Germline V gene lookup returns CDR1 KGHSH and CDR2 LQKENI. The V gene end was trimmed by 6 bases and the J gene end by 4 bases; junction bases not matched to a gene: 11. The chain's CDR3 is CASSPDRALSYGYTF. The DNA for the CDR3 is TGTGCCAGCTCTCCAGACAGGGCATTGAGCTATGGCTACACCTTC. The variable domain in full, with the rest retrieved from reference TRBV18 and TRBJ1-2, is NAGVMQNPRHLVRRRGQEARLRCSPMKGHSHVYWYRQLPEEGLKFMVYLQKENIIDESGMPKERFSAEFPKEGPSILRIQQVVRGDSAAYFCASSPDRALSYGYTFGSGTRLTVV.

A note on this clone: Other DNA sequences of this sample code for an identical CDR3. The chain recombines TRBV5-1 with TRBJ1-1, with 8 bases fitting TRBD1. CDR1 SGHRS and CDR2 YFSETQ come from the germline V gene. With V trimmed by 4 bases and J by 1 base, 3 bases remained unmatched. The CDR3 is 14 amino acids. CDR3 coding DNA: TGCGCCAGCAGCGGAGGACAGGGGAACACTGAAGCTTTCTTT. It specifies CASSGGQGNTEAFF.

The chain has TRBV19 and TRBJ2-7; a possible D gene is TRBD2 (7 bases). V lost 4 bases and J 0 bases, leaving 13 bases between the germline ends. The germline CDR1 and CDR2 sequences are LNHDA and SQIVND (reference sequence). There are 15 residues in the CDR3. DNA for the CDR3: TGTGCCAGTAGTAGGGGGGCTAGCGGCTCCTACGAGCAGTACTTC. Protein: CASSRGASGSYEQYF.

The CDR3 is CASSYSQDQPQHF. The CDR3 region has the DNA TGTGCCAGCAGTTACAGCCAGGATCAGCCCCAGCATTTT. J is TRBJ1-5 and V is TRBV6-5; no clear D gene. The CDR3 runs 13 residues. Per the germline V gene, CDR1 is MNHEY and CDR2 is SVGAGI. The germline V and J ends were trimmed by 2 bases and 5 bases, with 7 bases remaining between them.

This rearrangement joins TRBV9 to TRBJ1-2; D might be TRBD1 (6 bases). CDR1 and CDR2 from the germline V gene are SGDLS and YYNGEE. The CDR3 contains 15 residues. Trimming took off 0 bases at V and 4 bases at J, with 13 bases between the two ends. The CDR3 DNA reads TGTGCCAGCAGCGTAGCGGACAGCCCATTCTATGGCTACACCTTC. This gives the protein CASSVADSPFYGYTF.

The chain links TRBV14 to TRBJ2-7; tentative D call: TRBD2 (5 bases). CDR1 SGHDN and CDR2 FVKESK come from the germline V gene. The CDR3 spans 16 residues. V lost 0 bases to trimming and J lost 4 bases, with 16 bases between them. The CDR3 protein is CASSQDHITGIYEQYF. Written as DNA, the CDR3 is TGTGCCAGCAGCCAAGATCATATTACCGGGATTTACGAGCAGTACTTC.

J is TRBJ1-1 and V is TRBV5-1, with TRBD1 as a possible D gene (6 bases). CDR3 size: 14 residues. The V and J ends lost 4 bases and 3 bases respectively, with 13 bases between them. Germline CDR1 SGHRS, CDR2 YFSETQ. The CDR3 DNA sequence: TGCGCCAGCAGCCCGAGGACAGAATACACTGAAGCTTTCTTT. Protein: CASSPRTEYTEAFF.

The chain links TRBV19 to TRBJ1-5; no reliable D call. This CDR3 comprises 14 residues. Per germline, CDR1 LNHDA and CDR2 SQIVND (reference sequence). V was shortened by 0 bases and J by 3 bases, with 6 bases between the two germline ends. The CDR3 spells CASSIERANQPQHF. CDR3 in DNA: TGTGCCAGTAGTATAGAGAGGGCCAATCAGCCCCAGCATTTT.

The chain carries TRBV27 and TRBJ1-2; possible D gene TRBD1, 6 bases. Trimming stripped 3 bases from V and 1 base from J, with 18 bases between. The CDR3 length is 17 residues. Germline V CDR1 and CDR2: MNHEY, SMNVEV (reference sequence). CDR3 region: CASSLGAGRRDNYGYTF. CDR3 coding DNA: TGTGCCAGCAGTTTGGGGGCCGGGAGGAGGGATAACTATGGCTACACCTTC.

CDR3 amino acids: CASSLEQLQETQYF. For the CDR3, the DNA is TGCGCCAGCAGCTTGGAACAGCTCCAAGAGACCCAGTACTTC. The chain recombines TRBV5-1 with TRBJ2-5; no clear D gene. Trimming pared 0 bases from V and 1 base from J, leaving 7 bases between. The CDR3 is made up of 14 amino acids. CDR1 is SGHRS, CDR2 YFSETQ, per germline.

Regarding this clone: Other DNA variants within this sample encode the same CDR3. The chain links TRBV29-1 to TRBJ2-7; no definite D call. With 6 bases removed from V and 4 bases from J, the gap between germline ends came to 7 bases. Germline V lookup: CDR1 SQVTM, CDR2 ANQGSEA. This CDR3 region has 10 residues. This CDR3 is CSVGEYEQYF. Here the CDR3 DNA reads TGCAGCGTGGGCGAGTACGAGCAGTACTTC.

The chain has TRBV2 and TRBJ2-1; no definite D call. V shed 0 bases and J shed 9 bases, with 6 bases lying between them. Germline lookup yields CDR1 SNHLY and CDR2 FYNNEI. This CDR3 is 12 amino acids long. CDR3 in amino acids: CASSEAGVEQFF. CDR3 coding DNA: TGTGCCAGCAGTGAAGCTGGAGTTGAGCAGTTCTTC.

This chain connects TRBV5-6 to TRBJ2-7, with D possibly TRBD1 on 5 matching bases. In germline, CDR1 is SGHDT, CDR2 YYEEEE. V lost 5 bases to trimming and J lost 3 bases, with 12 bases between them. The CDR3 spans 13 residues. DNA for the CDR3: TGTGCCAGCAGTTCCGACAGAGTCTACGAGCAGTACTTC. Amino acids: CASSSDRVYEQYF.

The J gene is TRBJ2-1, the V gene TRBV9, with 10 bases lining up with TRBD2. Trimming removed 2 bases from V and 8 bases from J; junction bases left unmatched: 10. This CDR3 has 16 amino acids. Germline values: CDR1 SGDLS, CDR2 YYNGEE. The CDR3 protein is CASSVGLAGVGDEQFF. The CDR3 bases are TGTGCCAGCAGCGTCGGCCTAGCGGGAGTGGGAGATGAGCAGTTCTTC.

This chain connects TRBV21-1 to TRBJ2-7; the table gives TRBD1 as D, unverified against the DNA. TRBV21-1 counts as a pseudogene. The CDR3 length is 14 residues. The CDR3 reads CASSKARQGLEQYF. In DNA, the CDR3 is TGTGCCAGCAGCAAAGCCAGACAGGGACTCGAGCAGTACTTC.

This sequence joins TRBV5-4 and TRBJ2-1, with 7 positions matching TRBD2. This CDR3 spans 16 amino acids. Germline CDR1 and CDR2: SGHNT and YYREEE (reference sequence). V lost 4 bases to trimming and J lost 7 bases; unmatched junction nucleotides: 14. DNA of the CDR3: TGTGCCAGCAGCCCTCAGATGGGAGGGCCAGGGAATGAGCAGTTCTTC. Protein: CASSPQMGGPGNEQFF.

The chain uses TRBV28 and TRBJ2-1; 8 positions match TRBD2. Trimming removed 3 bases from V and 6 bases from J; junction bases left unmatched: 7. The germline V gene has CDR1 MDHEN and CDR2 SYDVKM. The CDR3 spans 15 residues. CDR3 coding DNA: TGTGCCAGCAGTTTCGGGCTAGCGGGCAGCAATGAGCAGTTCTTC. This sequence encodes CASSFGLAGSNEQFF.

J is TRBJ1-2 and V is TRBV5-1; 8 nucleotides agree with TRBD1. The germline CDR1 and CDR2 sequences are SGHRS and YFSETQ. After removal of 0 bases from V and 6 bases from J, the junction contained 7 bases not matched to a gene. The CDR3 loop spans 15 amino acids. The chain's CDR3 is CASSLGDRTEDGYTF. CDR3 nucleotides: TGCGCCAGCAGCTTGGGGGACAGGACGGAGGATGGCTACACCTTC.

The gene calls are TRBV2 and TRBJ2-3; 7 positions match TRBD2. This CDR3 has 14 amino acids. CDR1 and CDR2 from the germline V gene are SNHLY and FYNNEI. Germline trimming cut 8 bases from V and 5 bases from J; bases unmatched to any gene: 10. CDR3 DNA sequence: TGTGCCAGCGGAGGCGGGAGTTTAATAGATACGCAGTATTTT. It yields the protein CASGGGSLIDTQYF.

This chain uses TRBV28 with TRBJ1-1; D possibly corresponds to TRBD1 (6 bases). Trimming shortened V by 4 bases and J by 6 bases, and 15 bases separated the two germline ends. The CDR3 consists of 14 residues. Germline V lookup: CDR1 MDHEN, CDR2 SYDVKM. CDR3 in DNA: TGTGCCAGCAGTTACCATAGGCAGGGGCCTGAAGCTTTCTTT. Encoded protein: CASSYHRQGPEAFF.

J is TRBJ1-5 and V is TRBV4-3; 7 nucleotides match TRBD1. This CDR3 region has 16 residues. V shed 1 base, J shed 2 bases, and the junction held 5 bases outside the gene matches. The V gene's germline CDR1 is LGHNA and CDR2 YSLEER. The CDR3 DNA reads as TGCGCCAGCAGCCAAGGATGGACAGGAGGCAATCAGCCCCAGCATTTT. It is translated as CASSQGWTGGNQPQHF.

The chain combines TRBV7-7 with TRBJ2-1, with 11 positions matching TRBD1. The germline V gene encodes CDR1 SSHAT and CDR2 FNYEAQ (reference sequence). With 5 bases clipped from V and 8 bases from J, the junction kept 5 bases outside the gene matches. The CDR3 is made up of 14 amino acids. The DNA of the CDR3 is TGTGCCAGCAGCCTAGGACAGGGGGCCTATGAGCAGTTCTTC. Translating it yields CASSLGQGAYEQFF.

The chain uses TRBV19 and TRBJ2-3, with a tentative D call TRBD1 (5 bases). V was cut by 10 bases and J by 1 base, with 12 bases left in between. This CDR3 comprises 13 residues. Germline V gives CDR1 LNHDA, CDR2 SQIVND (reference sequence). CDR3: CATATDGTDTQYF. In DNA form, the CDR3 reads TGTGCCACCGCGACAGACGGCACAGATACGCAGTATTTT. The full variable domain, completed using reference TRBV19 and TRBJ2-3, is DGGITQSPKYLFRKEGQNVTLSCEQNLNHDAMYWYRQDPGQGLRLIYYSQIVNDFQKGDIAEGYSVSREKKESFPLTVTSAQKNPTAFYLCATATDGTDTQYFGPGTRLTVL.